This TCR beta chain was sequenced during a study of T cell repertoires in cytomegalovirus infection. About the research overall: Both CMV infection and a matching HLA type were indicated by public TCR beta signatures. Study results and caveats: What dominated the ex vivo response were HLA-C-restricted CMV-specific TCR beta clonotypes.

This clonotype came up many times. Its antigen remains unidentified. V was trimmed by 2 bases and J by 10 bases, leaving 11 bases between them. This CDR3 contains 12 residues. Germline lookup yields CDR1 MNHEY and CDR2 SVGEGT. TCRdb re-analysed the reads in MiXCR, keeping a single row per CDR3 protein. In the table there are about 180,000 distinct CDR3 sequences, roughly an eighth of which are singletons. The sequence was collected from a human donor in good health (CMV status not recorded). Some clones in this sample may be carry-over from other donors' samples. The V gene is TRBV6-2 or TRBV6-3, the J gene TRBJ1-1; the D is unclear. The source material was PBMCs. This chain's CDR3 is CASSYREMRAFF. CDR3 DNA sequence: TGTGCCAGCAGTTACAGGGAGATGCGAGCTTTCTTT.